The present T cell receptor (beta chain) was sequenced within a study of shared clonotypes between healthy human individuals (dated by TCRdb to the early 2020s). Study-level background: The cohort comprised two women and a few men aged 18 to 49 years. Leukapheresis yielded between about 0.8 and 8.9 billion PBMCs per donor. To estimate repertoire size and how much clonotypes are shared between individuals, the study performed deep sequencing of blood TCR repertoires from 4 to 6 healthy adults. Different laboratories and diverse techniques were used to prepare libraries and sequence TCR repertoires, to increase sequencing depth and limit assay-specific biases. Here is what the overall study found, with its caveats: Because the study included only a small number of donors, the genetic and exposure-history diversity represented was limited. Based on pairwise subsampling, the degree of clonotype sharing among donors was expected to be affected by sequencing depth. Sampling was restricted to blood, and TCR repertoires in tissue are likely to differ from TCR repertoires in blood.

As for this clone: Its cognate antigen has yet to be identified. The input lacks base qualities; no much larger clone sits a single base away.

The donors were healthy, HIV-negative adults with no recently reported acute infections or vaccinations. Every donor was a Caucasian adult residing in Nashville, Tennessee, USA. For unsorted samples, some 100 million PBMCs were counted, and genomic DNA was extracted using the QIAamp DNA Blood Mini kit. Blood was collected by leukapheresis, and PBMCs were isolated by Ficoll-Histopaque density gradient centrifugation and then cryopreserved in liquid nitrogen vapor phase. Between the V and J ends, shortened by 7 bases and 5 bases respectively, the junction contains 14 bases. Reading from cysteine to phenylalanine, the CDR3 counts 13 amino acids. The only DNA kept is the CDR3, 39 bases in frame from the first base. Per the germline V gene, ENHRY is the CDR1 and SYGVKD is the CDR2. Using the deep immunoSEQ assay, multiplex PCR amplified TCR CDR3 regions from genomic DNA. Extracted genomic DNA from each cell subset was spread evenly across all wells of several immunoSEQ 96-well plates, with each plate serving as a replicate. For unsorted PBMC, around 290 ng of genomic DNA, equivalent to approximately 28,000 T cell genomes, went into each replicate PCR. Ten immunoSEQ deep assay plates were used to sequence the unsorted PBMC genomic DNA. The purified libraries were quantified using a Qubit 3.0 fluorometer, sized with a Bioanalyzer 2100, and then quantified again using the KAPA Library Quantification kit. Every immunoSEQ 96-well plate was sequenced on a separate single-read 150-cycle Illumina NextSeq 550 flow cell. In the original analysis: Because the immunoSEQ output included only junctional sequences and no quality scores, the filtering could not be the same as the filtering used for full-length reads. Sequences were annotated with PyIR, a Python wrapper for IgBLAST v1.9, using IMGT germline references to assign V/J genes and CDR3. Reads were removed for weak V/J assignments (E-value above 1e-6), missing CDR3, stop codons, out-of-frame junctions, or ambiguous translated residues. V3J clonotypes were defined as sequences sharing the same inferred V gene, J gene, and CDR3 amino acid sequence. To compute the percentage overlap between repertoires, the number of shared unique clonotypes was divided by the size of the smaller repertoire. Three approaches were used to assess repertoire richness: RTK rarefaction, the Chao1 estimator, and Recon v2.1 estimates of unobserved clonotypes. TCRdb re-hosts the immuneACCESS table, in-frame sequences only. Its copies lack some clones; in the studies checked, an unresolved V gene accounts for under half of them, and the cause for the rest is not known. V, J and clone size are those of that table, while D and trimming were read from the DNA. Recorded for this sample are fewer than 650,000 clones; around 78% of them occurred a single time. Approximately 13% of the sample belongs to the ten largest clones.

The receptor comes from a woman between 40 and 50 years old in good health. Some clones in this sample may be carry-over from other donors' samples. The V and J segments used are TRBV10-3 and TRBJ1-1; the D segment could be TRBD1, given 6 matching bases. The sequencing input was PBMCs. The CDR3: CAIKEGGLTEAFF. The nucleotide sequence reads TGTGCCATCAAGGAGGGGGGGTTGACTGAAGCTTTCTTT.